This entry lists 2 T cell receptor beta chains sequenced from one sample in a study of cytomegalovirus exposure and HLA in healthy donors (TCRdb year 2017). Receptor libraries were prepared by the immunoSEQ multiplex PCR assay. Held by TCRdb, this immuneACCESS table contains in-frame sequences only and omits some clones. Under half of the omission traces to an unresolved V gene where checked; the cause of the rest is unknown. In all, the sample holds 100,000 to 150,000 clones, and roughly 89% of those were seen once. In total, the top ten clones hold around 1.1% of the sample. Material for sequencing was PBMCs. The source of these receptors is a woman under 30 in good health and CMV-seronegative.

This clone was observed a few times. The genes are TRBV10-2 and TRBJ2-7; TRBD2 might be the D (8 bases). This CDR3 is 13 amino acids long. In germline, CDR1 is WSHSY, CDR2 SAAADI. The CDR3 coding sequence is TGCGCGGTCGGGAGGGGGCAATCCTACGAGCAGTACGTC. This translates into CAVGRGQSYEQYV.

The V call is TRBV30, the J call TRBJ2-3; D is ambiguous. This CDR3 spans 14 amino acids. Germline V gives CDR1 GTSNPN, CDR2 SVGIG (reference sequence). Trimming stripped 6 bases from V and 0 bases from J, with 13 bases between. The CDR3 reads CACRLGPSTDTQYF. CDR3 nucleotides: TGTGCCTGCCGATTGGGCCCGAGCACAGATACGCAGTATTTT.